The subject of this entry is one T cell receptor (beta chain). The data were obtained in a study of shared clonotypes between healthy human individuals. The CDR3 runs 15 residues. Germline V gene lookup returns CDR1 MDHEN and CDR2 SYDVKM. Unmatched junction bases numbered 5, after V lost 6 bases and J lost 5 bases. The assay was immunoSEQ multiplex PCR, and TCRdb's table has in-frame clones only and misses some. The sample contains about 470,000 clones, 70% to 80% of which appear only once. The chain carries TRBV28 and TRBJ2-5; 14 nucleotides line up with TRBD2. The sequence was collected from a woman aged 35 to 49 in good health. Some clones in this sample may be carry-over from other donors' samples. Sequenced: PBMCs. This CDR3 reads CASREGLAGVETQYF. CDR3 in DNA: TGTGCCAGCAGGGAGGGACTAGCGGGAGTGGAGACCCAGTACTTC.